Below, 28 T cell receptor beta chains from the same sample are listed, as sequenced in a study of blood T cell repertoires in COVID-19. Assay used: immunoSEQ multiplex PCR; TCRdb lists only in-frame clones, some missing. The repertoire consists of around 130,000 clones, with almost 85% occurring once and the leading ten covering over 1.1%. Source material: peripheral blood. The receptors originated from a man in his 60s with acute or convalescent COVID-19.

CDR3 region: CATSGPLLDTDTQYF. The CDR3, as DNA: TGTGCCACCAGTGGCCCTCTACTAGACACAGATACGCAGTATTTT. The gene calls are TRBV24-1 and TRBJ2-3; TRBD2 is a possible D gene (5 bases). V shed 5 bases and J shed 2 bases, with 13 bases lying between them. The CDR3 runs 15 residues. Germline loops: CDR1 KGHDR, CDR2 SFDVKD.

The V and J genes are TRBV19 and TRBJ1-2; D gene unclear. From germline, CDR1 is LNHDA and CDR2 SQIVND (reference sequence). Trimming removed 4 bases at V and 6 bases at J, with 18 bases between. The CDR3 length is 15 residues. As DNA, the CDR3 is TGTGCCAGTAGTAAGAGTAGCATGCGAACCCATGGCTACACCTTC. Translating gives CASSKSSMRTHGYTF.

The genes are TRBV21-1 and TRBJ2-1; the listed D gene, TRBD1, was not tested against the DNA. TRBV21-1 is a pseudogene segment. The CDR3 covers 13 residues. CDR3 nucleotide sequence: TGTGCCAGCAGGTGGGCAGGGTGGAATGAGCAGTTCTTC. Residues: CASRWAGWNEQFF.

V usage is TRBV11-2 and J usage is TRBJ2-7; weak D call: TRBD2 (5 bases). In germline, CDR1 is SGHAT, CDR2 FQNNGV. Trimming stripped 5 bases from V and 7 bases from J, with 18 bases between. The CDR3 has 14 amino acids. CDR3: CASSPGLASVEQYF. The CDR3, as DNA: TGTGCCAGCAGCCCCGGGCTAGCTTCCGTGGAGCAGTACTTC.

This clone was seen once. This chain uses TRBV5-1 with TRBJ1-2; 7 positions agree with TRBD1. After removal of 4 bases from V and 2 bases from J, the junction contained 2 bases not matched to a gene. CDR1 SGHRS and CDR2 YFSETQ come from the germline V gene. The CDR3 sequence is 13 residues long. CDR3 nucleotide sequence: TGCGCCAGCAGCCCGGACAGGAACTATGGCTACACCTTC. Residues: CASSPDRNYGYTF.

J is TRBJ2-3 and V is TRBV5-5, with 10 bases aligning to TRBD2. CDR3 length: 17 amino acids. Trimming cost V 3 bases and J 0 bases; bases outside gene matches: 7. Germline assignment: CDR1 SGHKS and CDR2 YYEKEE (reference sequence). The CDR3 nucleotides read TGTGCCAGCAGCTACGAGCGGGAGGGCCCCAGCACAGATACGCAGTATTTT. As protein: CASSYEREGPSTDTQYF. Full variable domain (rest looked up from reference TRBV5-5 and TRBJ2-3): DAGVTQSPTHLIKTRGQQVTLRCSPISGHKSVSWYQQVLGQGPQFIFQYYEKEERGRGNFPDRFSARQFPNYSSELNVNALLLGDSALYLCASSYEREGPSTDTQYFGPGTRLTVL.

The CDR3 DNA is TGTGCCAGCAGCTTAGATTCTGGGCAGTTCTATCCCTACGAGCAGTACTTC. Translating gives CASSLDSGQFYPYEQYF. V and J are TRBV11-2 and TRBJ2-7; no reliable D call. This CDR3 contains 17 residues. V lost 0 bases, J lost 2 bases, and 17 bases lay in between. CDR1 and CDR2 from the germline V gene are SGHAT and FQNNGV.

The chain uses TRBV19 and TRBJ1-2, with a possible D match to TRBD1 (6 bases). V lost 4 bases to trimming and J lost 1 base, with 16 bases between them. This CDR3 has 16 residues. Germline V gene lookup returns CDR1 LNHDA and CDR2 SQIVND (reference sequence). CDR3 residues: CASSNIRGQRNYGYTF. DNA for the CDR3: TGTGCCAGTAGTAACATAAGAGGACAGCGTAACTATGGCTACACCTTC. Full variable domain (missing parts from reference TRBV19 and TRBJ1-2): DGGITQSPKYLFRKEGQNVTLSCEQNLNHDAMYWYRQDPGQGLRLIYYSQIVNDFQKGDIAEGYSVSREKKESFPLTVTSAQKNPTAFYLCASSNIRGQRNYGYTFGSGTRLTVV.

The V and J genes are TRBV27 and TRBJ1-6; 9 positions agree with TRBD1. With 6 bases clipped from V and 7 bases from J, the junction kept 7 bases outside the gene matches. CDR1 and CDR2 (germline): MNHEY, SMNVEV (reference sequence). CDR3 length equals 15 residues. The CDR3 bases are TGTGCCAGCAGCTTAAGGGACAGGGACAATTCACCCCTCCACTTT. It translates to CASSLRDRDNSPLHF.

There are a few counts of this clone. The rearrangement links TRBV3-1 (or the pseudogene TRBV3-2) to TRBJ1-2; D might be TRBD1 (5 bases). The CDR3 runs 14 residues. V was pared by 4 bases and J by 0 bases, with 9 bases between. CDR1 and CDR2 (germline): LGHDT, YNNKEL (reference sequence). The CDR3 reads CASSPQGANYGYTF. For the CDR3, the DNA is TGTGCCAGCAGCCCTCAGGGCGCTAACTATGGCTACACCTTC.

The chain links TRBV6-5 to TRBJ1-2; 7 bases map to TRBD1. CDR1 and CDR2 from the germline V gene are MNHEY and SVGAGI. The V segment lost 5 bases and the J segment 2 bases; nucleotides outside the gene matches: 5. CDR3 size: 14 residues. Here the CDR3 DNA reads TGTGCCAGCAGTCCGGGACAGCAGAACTATGGCTACACCTTC. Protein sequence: CASSPGQQNYGYTF.

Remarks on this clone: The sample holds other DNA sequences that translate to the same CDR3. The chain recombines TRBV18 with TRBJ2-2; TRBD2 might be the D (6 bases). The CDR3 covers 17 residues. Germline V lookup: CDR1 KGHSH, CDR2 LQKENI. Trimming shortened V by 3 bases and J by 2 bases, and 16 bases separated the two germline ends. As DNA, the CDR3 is TGTGCCAGCTCACCCCGGCCAGCGGGCGTTAACACCGGGGAGCTGTTTTTT. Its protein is CASSPRPAGVNTGELFF.

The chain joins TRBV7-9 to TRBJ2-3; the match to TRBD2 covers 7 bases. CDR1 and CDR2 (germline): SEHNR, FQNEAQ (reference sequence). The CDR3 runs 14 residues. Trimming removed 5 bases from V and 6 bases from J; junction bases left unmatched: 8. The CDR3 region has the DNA TGTGCCAGCAGCCTCGGTACTAGCGTTGATACGCAGTATTTT. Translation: CASSLGTSVDTQYF. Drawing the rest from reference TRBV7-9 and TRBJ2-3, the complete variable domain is DTGVSQNPRHKITKRGQNVTFRCDPISEHNRLYWYRQTLGQGPEFLTYFQNEAQLEKSRLLSDRFSAERPKGSFSTLEIQRTEQGDSAMYLCASSLGTSVDTQYFGPGTRLTVL.

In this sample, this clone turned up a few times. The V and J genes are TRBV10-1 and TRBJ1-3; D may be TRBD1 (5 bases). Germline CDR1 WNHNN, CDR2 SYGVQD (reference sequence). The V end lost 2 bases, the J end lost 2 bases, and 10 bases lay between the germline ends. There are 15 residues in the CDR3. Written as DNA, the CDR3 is TGCGCCAGCAGTGAGAGAAGGGGCACTGGAAACACCATATATTTT. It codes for CASSERRGTGNTIYF.

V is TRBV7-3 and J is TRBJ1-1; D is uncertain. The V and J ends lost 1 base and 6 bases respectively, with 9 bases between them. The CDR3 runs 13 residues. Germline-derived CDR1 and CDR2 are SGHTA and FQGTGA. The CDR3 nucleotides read TGTGCCAGCAGCTTAAGGCCCGGGGCTGAAGCTTTCTTT. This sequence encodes CASSLRPGAEAFF.

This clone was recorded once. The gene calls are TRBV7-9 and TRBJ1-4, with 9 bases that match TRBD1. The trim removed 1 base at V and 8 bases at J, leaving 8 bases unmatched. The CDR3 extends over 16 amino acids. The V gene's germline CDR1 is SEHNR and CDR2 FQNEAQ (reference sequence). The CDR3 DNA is TGTGCCAGCAGCTTAGGGGCACAGGGGGCCGGGGAAAAACTGTTTTTT. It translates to CASSLGAQGAGEKLFF. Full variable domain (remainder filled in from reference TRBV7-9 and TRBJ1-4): DTGVSQNPRHKITKRGQNVTFRCDPISEHNRLYWYRQTLGQGPEFLTYFQNEAQLEKSRLLSDRFSAERPKGSFSTLEIQRTEQGDSAMYLCASSLGAQGAGEKLFFGSGTQLSVL.

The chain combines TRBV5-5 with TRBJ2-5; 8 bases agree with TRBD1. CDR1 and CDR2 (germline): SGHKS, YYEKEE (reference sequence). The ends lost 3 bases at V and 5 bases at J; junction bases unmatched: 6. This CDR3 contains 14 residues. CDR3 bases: TGTGCCAGCAGCTACCCGAACAGGGGGGAGACCCAGTACTTC. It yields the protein CASSYPNRGETQYF.

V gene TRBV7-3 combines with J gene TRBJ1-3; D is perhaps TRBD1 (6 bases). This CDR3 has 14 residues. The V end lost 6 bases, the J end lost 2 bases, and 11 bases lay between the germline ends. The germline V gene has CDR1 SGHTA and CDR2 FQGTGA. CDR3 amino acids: CASSLQGAGNTIYF. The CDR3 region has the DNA TGTGCCAGCAGTTTACAGGGCGCTGGAAACACCATATATTTT. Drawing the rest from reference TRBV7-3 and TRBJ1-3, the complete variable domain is GAGVSQTPSNKVTEKGKYVELRCDPISGHTALYWYRQSLGQGPEFLIYFQGTGAADDSGLPNDRFFAVRPEGSVSTLKIQRTERGDSAVYLCASSLQGAGNTIYFGEGSWLTVV.

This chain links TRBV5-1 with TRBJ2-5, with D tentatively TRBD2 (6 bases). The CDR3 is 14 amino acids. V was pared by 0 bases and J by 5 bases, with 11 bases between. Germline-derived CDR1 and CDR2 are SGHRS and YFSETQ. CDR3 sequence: CASSLVSGVETQYF. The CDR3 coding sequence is TGCGCCAGCAGCTTGGTTTCGGGGGTGGAGACCCAGTACTTC.

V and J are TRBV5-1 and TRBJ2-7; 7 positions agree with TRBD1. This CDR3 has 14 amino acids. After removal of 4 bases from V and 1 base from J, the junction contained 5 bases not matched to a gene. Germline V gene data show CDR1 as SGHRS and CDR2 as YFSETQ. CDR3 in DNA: TGCGCCAGCAGCAGGACGGGACAGTCCTACGAGCAGTACTTC. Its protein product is CASSRTGQSYEQYF.

The CDR3 sequence: CASSPRGRGFHEQFF. The CDR3 nucleotides read TGTGCCAGCAGCCCGAGGGGGCGAGGGTTCCATGAGCAGTTCTTC. This rearrangement joins TRBV7-7 to TRBJ2-1; 7 nucleotides align to TRBD1. This CDR3 contains 15 residues. Germline loops: CDR1 SSHAT, CDR2 FNYEAQ (reference sequence). V dropped 5 bases and J dropped 8; count of bases not matched to a gene: 12.

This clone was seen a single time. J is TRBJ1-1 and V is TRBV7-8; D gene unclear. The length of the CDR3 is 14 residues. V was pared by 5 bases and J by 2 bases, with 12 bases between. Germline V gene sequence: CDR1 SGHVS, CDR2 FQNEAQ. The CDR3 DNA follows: TGTGCCAGCAGCCGTTTCATTTCCAACACTGAAGCTTTCTTT. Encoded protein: CASSRFISNTEAFF.

The CDR3 reads CASSPFAPGSYNEQFF. CDR3 DNA sequence: TGCGCCAGCAGCCCCTTCGCCCCAGGTTCCTACAATGAGCAGTTCTTC. This chain links TRBV4-1 with TRBJ2-1; D is unclear. This CDR3 spans 16 amino acids. The V gene lost 4 bases and the J gene lost 1 base, with 14 bases spanning the gap. Germline V gene lookup returns CDR1 MGHRA and CDR2 YSYEKL.

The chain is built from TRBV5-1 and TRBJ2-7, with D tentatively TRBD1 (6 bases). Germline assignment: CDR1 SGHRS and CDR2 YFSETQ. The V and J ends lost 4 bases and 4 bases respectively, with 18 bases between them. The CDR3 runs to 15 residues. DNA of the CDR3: TGCGCCAGCAGCCCGGGACACCGGAATTTATACGAGCAGTACTTC. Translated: CASSPGHRNLYEQYF.

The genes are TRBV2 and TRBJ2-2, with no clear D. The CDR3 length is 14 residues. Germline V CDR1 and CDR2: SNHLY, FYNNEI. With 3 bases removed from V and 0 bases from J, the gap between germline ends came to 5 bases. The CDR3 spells CASSDRTNTGELFF. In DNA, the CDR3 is TGTGCCAGCAGTGACAGGACGAACACCGGGGAGCTGTTTTTT.

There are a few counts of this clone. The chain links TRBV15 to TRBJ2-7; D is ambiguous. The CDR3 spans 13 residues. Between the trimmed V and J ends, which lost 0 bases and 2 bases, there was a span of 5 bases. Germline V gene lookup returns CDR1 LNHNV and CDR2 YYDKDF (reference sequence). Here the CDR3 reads CATSREAAYEQYF. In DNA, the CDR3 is TGTGCCACCAGCAGAGAGGCGGCCTACGAGCAGTACTTC.

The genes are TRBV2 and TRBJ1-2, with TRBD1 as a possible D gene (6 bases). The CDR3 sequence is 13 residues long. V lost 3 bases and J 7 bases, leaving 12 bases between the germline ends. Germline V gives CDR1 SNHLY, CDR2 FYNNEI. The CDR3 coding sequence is TGTGCCAGCAGTGATCAGGGGAAGGGTGGCTACACCTTC. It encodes CASSDQGKGGYTF.

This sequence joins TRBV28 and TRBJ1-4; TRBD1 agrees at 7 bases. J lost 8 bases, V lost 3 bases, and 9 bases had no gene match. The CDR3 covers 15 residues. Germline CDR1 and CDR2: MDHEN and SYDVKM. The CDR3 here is CASSFTGVQGEKLFF. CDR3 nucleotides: TGTGCCAGCAGTTTTACAGGGGTGCAGGGGGAAAAACTGTTTTTT. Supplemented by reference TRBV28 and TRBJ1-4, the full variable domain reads DVKVTQSSRYLVKRTGEKVFLECVQDMDHENMFWYRQDPGLGLRLIYFSYDVKMKEKGDIPEGYSVSREKKERFSLILESASTNQTSMYLCASSFTGVQGEKLFFGSGTQLSVL.